This T cell receptor beta chain was captured by sequencing in a study of T cell repertoires in ileal Crohn's disease. Across the whole study: Approximately 32% were active smokers at surgery; median disease duration was approximately 8.5 years.

Five hundred nanograms of biopsy DNA per sample underwent TCRB immunosequencing. Clones were sequenced by immunoSEQ multiplex PCR, and TCRdb holds only the in-frame ones, with some missing. Counted here are 15,000 or so clones, 60% to 85% occurring once; the ten biggest clones make up approximately 4%. Findings and caveats of the study: Endoscopic recurrence occurred in every patient whose clonality exceeded 26.8%. Sorted CD8 T cells held more high-frequency clones than CD4.

For this clone: Its antigen remains unidentified.

Time point reported: neoterminal ileum biopsy at postoperative endoscopy, about 6 months after surgery. The CDR3 extends over 12 amino acids. The V end lost 0 bases, the J end lost 12 bases, and 11 bases lay between the germline ends. CDR1 and CDR2 (germline): MNHNS, SASEGT. The material sequenced was ileal tissue. The sequence was obtained from an adult with Crohn's disease. The chain recombines TRBV6-1 with TRBJ1-2; D is undetermined. CDR3 coding DNA: TGTGCCAGCAGTGAAGCTACAGTCTCCAACACCTTC. Translated: CASSEATVSNTF.